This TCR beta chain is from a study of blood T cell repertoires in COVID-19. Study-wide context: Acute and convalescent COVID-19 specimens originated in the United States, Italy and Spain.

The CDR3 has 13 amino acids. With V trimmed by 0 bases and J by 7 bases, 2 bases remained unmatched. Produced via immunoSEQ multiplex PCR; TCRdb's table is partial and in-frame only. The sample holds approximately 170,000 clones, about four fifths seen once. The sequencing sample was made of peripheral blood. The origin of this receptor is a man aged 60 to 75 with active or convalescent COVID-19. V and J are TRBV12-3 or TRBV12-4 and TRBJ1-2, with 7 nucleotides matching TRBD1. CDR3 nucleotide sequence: TGTGCCAGCAGTTTAGCAGGGGGCGGTGGCTACACCTTC. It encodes CASSLAGGGGYTF.